These 28 T cell receptor beta chains originate from one sample sequenced in a study of blood T cell repertoires in COVID-19. TCRdb keeps only in-frame clones here, not all; method: immunoSEQ multiplex PCR. The data hold about 170,000 clones, with 70% to 90% observed a single time. What was sequenced was peripheral blood. These receptors were obtained from a man in his forties who had recovered from COVID-19.

This sequence joins TRBV6-2 or TRBV6-3 and TRBJ2-2; D remains ambiguous. V was pared by 1 base and J by 8 bases, with 17 bases between. The CDR3 runs 16 residues. Germline V gene data show CDR1 as MNHEY and CDR2 as SVGEGT. The CDR3 loop is CASSYLAGRTEGELFF. The CDR3 nucleotides read TGTGCCAGCAGTTACTTGGCAGGCCGAACGGAAGGGGAGCTGTTTTTT.

V gene TRBV28 combines with J gene TRBJ2-1; maybe TRBD2 (6 bases). The CDR3 has 12 amino acids. Germline lookup yields CDR1 MDHEN and CDR2 SYDVKM. The V gene lost 10 bases and the J gene lost 7 bases, with 14 bases spanning the gap. This CDR3 reads CATALADNEQFF. CDR3 DNA sequence: TGTGCCACCGCATTAGCGGATAATGAGCAGTTCTTC.

CDR3 in amino acids: CASSLYGASGSGTDTQYF. CDR3 bases: TGCGCCAGCAGCTTGTACGGGGCTAGCGGGTCGGGAACAGATACGCAGTATTTT. The chain employs TRBV5-1 and TRBJ2-3; TRBD2 matches 8 bases. The CDR3 sequence is 18 residues long. V shed 1 base and J 3 bases; nucleotides not matched to a gene: 13. Germline-derived CDR1 and CDR2 are SGHRS and YFSETQ.

The J gene is TRBJ2-4, the V gene TRBV4-2; D is uncertain. V gave up 0 bases and J gave up 0 bases, with 12 bases separating them. CDR3 length: 17 residues. Germline-derived CDR1 and CDR2 are LGHNA and YNFKEQ. The CDR3 sequence: CASSQEKQSLAKNIQYF. DNA for the CDR3: TGTGCCAGCAGCCAAGAGAAACAGAGCCTAGCCAAAAACATTCAGTACTTC.

This rearrangement joins TRBV7-2 to TRBJ2-7; 7 nucleotides agree with TRBD1. Germline assignment: CDR1 SGHTA and CDR2 FQGNSA. Trimming removed 3 bases from V and 2 bases from J; junction bases left unmatched: 4. The CDR3 consists of 14 residues. The CDR3 sequence: CASSFRQGPYEQYF. The CDR3 DNA sequence: TGTGCCAGCAGCTTCAGACAGGGTCCCTACGAGCAGTACTTC.

The chain joins TRBV7-3 to TRBJ2-7, with 8 bases that match TRBD2. V lost 3 bases and J lost 6; bases outside the gene matches: 4. The CDR3 is 13 residues long. Germline V gene data show CDR1 as SGHTA and CDR2 as FQGTGA. CDR3 residues: CASSFSGKGEQYF. The CDR3 nucleotides are TGTGCCAGCAGCTTTAGCGGGAAGGGCGAGCAGTACTTC.

The gene calls are TRBV18 and TRBJ2-2, with a possible D match to TRBD2 (5 bases). The ends were cut back, 3 bases at V and 0 bases at J, with 11 bases in the middle. This CDR3 contains 16 residues. Germline CDR1 is KGHSH and CDR2 is LQKENI. The CDR3 DNA reads TGTGCCAGCTCACCCCGCCTCGGGGCGAACACCGGGGAGCTGTTTTTT. Its translation is CASSPRLGANTGELFF.

The genes are TRBV11-2 and TRBJ1-1; 7 bases map to TRBD1. This CDR3 is 13 amino acids long. The V gene end was trimmed by 1 base and the J gene end by 5 bases; junction bases not matched to a gene: 1. Germline V gene data show CDR1 as SGHAT and CDR2 as FQNNGV. CDR3 sequence: CASSLVQGTEAFF. CDR3 bases: TGTGCCAGCAGCTTAGTACAGGGGACTGAAGCTTTCTTT.

The CDR3 loop reads CASSLDRLGGYTF. The CDR3 DNA is TGTGCCAGCAGCTTGGACAGGCTGGGAGGCTACACCTTC. The chain has TRBV5-6 and TRBJ1-2; perhaps TRBD1 as D (5 bases). CDR3 length: 13 amino acids. V was clipped by 0 bases and J by 8 bases, with 11 bases between them. Germline V gives CDR1 SGHDT, CDR2 YYEEEE.

This chain joins TRBV10-3 and TRBJ2-5; D not resolved. V was cut by 0 bases and J by 5 bases, with 7 bases left in between. CDR1 and CDR2 from the germline V gene are ENHRY and SYGVKD. The CDR3 totals 13 residues. The DNA of the CDR3 is TGTGCCATCAGTGAGTCCCTCGGGGAGACCCAGTACTTC. The encoded protein is CAISESLGETQYF.

This chain uses TRBV5-4 with TRBJ2-3, with 11 bases lining up with TRBD2. Germline V gene sequence: CDR1 SGHNT, CDR2 YYREEE (reference sequence). The CDR3 spans 16 residues. Trimming took 4 bases from V and 6 from J; bases not matched to a gene: 10. The CDR3 DNA reads TGTGCCAGCAGCCCCCCCCTAGCGGGGGGACCGGATACGCAGTATTTT. It is translated as CASSPPLAGGPDTQYF.

V usage is TRBV7-8 and J usage is TRBJ2-1; TRBD2 aligns across 10 bases. CDR3 length: 15 amino acids. V lost 6 bases, J lost 4 bases, and 6 bases stayed unmatched. CDR1 is SGHVS, CDR2 FQNEAQ, per germline. Here the CDR3 DNA reads TGTGCCAGCAGGCTCATTAGCGGGGGGTACAATGAGCAGTTCTTC. It codes for CASRLISGGYNEQFF.

The gene calls are TRBV5-8 and TRBJ1-2, with TRBD1 matching 8 bases. The germline V gene has CDR1 SGHTS and CDR2 YDEGEE. V dropped 4 bases and J dropped 5; count of bases not matched to a gene: 10. The CDR3 loop spans 15 amino acids. This CDR3 is CASSGSGGLGYGYTF. The CDR3 DNA reads as TGTGCCAGCAGCGGATCAGGGGGCCTAGGGTATGGCTACACCTTC.

This clone was counted a single time. This CDR3 reads CASSSQAIYEQYF. In DNA form, the CDR3 reads TGTGCCAGCAGCTCTCAGGCAATCTACGAGCAGTACTTC. The rearrangement uses TRBV7-2 and TRBJ2-7; D is unclear. Trimming left V 4 bases short and J 3 bases short, with 10 bases between. CDR3 size: 13 residues. Germline V lookup: CDR1 SGHTA, CDR2 FQGNSA.

V and J are TRBV7-2 and TRBJ2-7, with 11 bases identical to TRBD2. The CDR3 has 15 residues. Germline values: CDR1 SGHTA, CDR2 FQGNSA. Unmatched junction bases numbered 4, after V lost 3 bases and J lost 3 bases. Here the CDR3 DNA reads TGTGCCAGCAGCTTCGTACTAGCGGGGGACTACGAGCAGTACTTC. Protein: CASSFVLAGDYEQYF.

This chain uses TRBV25-1 with TRBJ1-2; D not resolved. This CDR3 is 16 amino acids long. CDR1 and CDR2 (germline): MGHDK, SYGVNS. V dropped 3 bases and J dropped 7 bases, with 21 bases sitting between them. In nucleotides, the CDR3 is TGTGCCAGCAGTGACTCCGCGGCGAGGTTAGGAGTTGGCTACACCTTC. It encodes CASSDSAARLGVGYTF.

This chain uses TRBV4-1 with TRBJ2-5, with 7 bases identical to TRBD1. J lost 5 bases, V lost 1 base, and 4 bases had no gene match. Germline CDR1 is MGHRA and CDR2 is YSYEKL. The CDR3 is 14 amino acids. The CDR3 protein is CASSQGTGGETQYF. The DNA of the CDR3 is TGCGCCAGCAGCCAAGGGACAGGCGGGGAGACCCAGTACTTC.

The V and J genes are TRBV4-2 and TRBJ1-1; 7 nucleotides agree with TRBD1. The CDR3 consists of 14 residues. Germline loops: CDR1 LGHNA, CDR2 YNFKEQ. V shed 2 bases and J 3 bases; nucleotides not matched to a gene: 3. For the CDR3, the DNA is TGTGCCAGCAGCCAAACGACAGGGTACACTGAAGCTTTCTTT. It codes for CASSQTTGYTEAFF.

This clone was counted between two and nine times. V and J are TRBV11-3 and TRBJ2-7; D might be TRBD1 (6 bases). V was pared by 5 bases and J by 6 bases, with 23 bases between. Germline CDR1 is SGHNT and CDR2 is YENEEA. This CDR3 is built from 16 residues. CDR3 nucleotides: TGTGCCAGCAGCCCCAGGGGCTCATATTCCTCATGCGAGCAGTACTTC. Protein product: CASSPRGSYSSCEQYF.

With regard to this clone: With a much larger clone just one base away, this may be a read error. The chain recombines TRBV7-9 with TRBJ1-6; D remains ambiguous. V dropped 5 bases and J dropped 9 bases, with 8 bases sitting between them. Germline V gene data show CDR1 as SEHNR and CDR2 as FQNEAQ (reference sequence). The CDR3 loop spans 12 amino acids. The DNA of the CDR3 is TGTGCCAGCAGCCCTCCAGGTTCACCCCTCCACTTT. Protein sequence: CASSPPGSPLHF.

CDR3 loop: CASRTGTSNQPQHF. The CDR3 DNA reads TGTGCCAGCAGGACAGGGACGAGCAATCAGCCCCAGCATTTT. The chain employs TRBV2 and TRBJ1-5; 7 nucleotides agree with TRBD1. This CDR3 is 14 amino acids long. The V and J ends lost 6 bases and 1 base, in that order; junction bases with no gene match: 3. Germline assignment: CDR1 SNHLY and CDR2 FYNNEI.

The genes are TRBV6-5 and TRBJ1-3, with unresolved D. The V end was cut by 5 bases, the J end by 0 bases, with 8 bases between. The CDR3 covers 14 residues. CDR1 MNHEY and CDR2 SVGAGI come from the germline V gene. The CDR3 reads CASSREGSGNTIYF. DNA of the CDR3: TGTGCCAGCAGTAGGGAGGGCTCTGGAAACACCATATATTTT.

The J gene is TRBJ1-2, the V gene TRBV28, with 7 nucleotides matching TRBD1. CDR1 is MDHEN and CDR2 is SYDVKM in the germline V gene. The CDR3 is 14 residues long. The V segment lost 6 bases and the J segment 6 bases; nucleotides outside the gene matches: 10. CDR3 amino acids: CASSPPDRADGYTF. The CDR3 region has the DNA TGTGCCAGCAGCCCTCCCGACAGGGCCGATGGCTACACCTTC.

This clone was seen many times. V is TRBV10-1 and J is TRBJ1-2; 7 bases are shared with TRBD1. This CDR3 contains 14 residues. The germline V gene has CDR1 WNHNN and CDR2 SYGVQD (reference sequence). Trimming at V came to 4 bases and at J to 1 base, leaving 3 bases not matched to a gene. The CDR3: CASSVRDSNYGYTF. As DNA, the CDR3 is TGCGCCAGCAGTGTCAGGGACAGTAACTATGGCTACACCTTC.

The V gene is TRBV27, the J gene TRBJ2-1; a weak D match, TRBD1 (7 bases). V was trimmed by 6 bases and J by 10 bases, leaving 10 bases between them. CDR1 and CDR2 from the germline V gene are MNHEY and SMNVEV (reference sequence). The CDR3 length is 11 residues. CDR3 DNA: TGTGCCAGCAGCGCAGGGGGGGAGCAGTTCTTC. Its translation is CASSAGGEQFF.

The CDR3 DNA is TGTGCCAGCAGCTTAATAGCCCCTGAGGAGCAGTTCTTC. It codes for CASSLIAPEEQFF. This rearrangement joins TRBV11-3 to TRBJ2-1; no reliable D call. This CDR3 region has 13 residues. Between the trimmed V and J ends, which lost 2 bases and 10 bases, there was a span of 12 bases. Germline values: CDR1 SGHNT, CDR2 YENEEA.

The chain links TRBV29-1 to TRBJ1-1; D is possibly TRBD1 (5 bases). V lost 7 bases to trimming and J lost 4 bases, with 7 bases between them. The CDR3 is 10 amino acids. CDR1 and CDR2 (germline): SQVTM, ANQGSEA. CDR3 amino acids: CSARVTEAFF. The DNA for the CDR3 is TGCAGCGCCAGGGTCACTGAAGCTTTCTTT. Together with reference TRBV29-1 and TRBJ1-1, the CDR3 gives the full variable domain: SAVISQKPSRDICQRGTSLTIQCQVDSQVTMMFWYRQQPGQSLTLIATANQGSEATYESGFVIDKFPISRPNLTFSTLTVSNMSPEDSSIYLCSARVTEAFFGQGTRLTVV.

The J gene is TRBJ2-1, the V gene TRBV19; 11 bases line up with TRBD2. Germline CDR1 is LNHDA and CDR2 is SQIVND (reference sequence). The CDR3 loop spans 15 amino acids. With 6 bases clipped from V and 8 bases from J, the junction kept 9 bases outside the gene matches. CDR3 nucleotides: TGTGCCAGTAGCCCGACTAGCGGGATCTATGATGAGCAGTTCTTC. Protein product: CASSPTSGIYDEQFF.